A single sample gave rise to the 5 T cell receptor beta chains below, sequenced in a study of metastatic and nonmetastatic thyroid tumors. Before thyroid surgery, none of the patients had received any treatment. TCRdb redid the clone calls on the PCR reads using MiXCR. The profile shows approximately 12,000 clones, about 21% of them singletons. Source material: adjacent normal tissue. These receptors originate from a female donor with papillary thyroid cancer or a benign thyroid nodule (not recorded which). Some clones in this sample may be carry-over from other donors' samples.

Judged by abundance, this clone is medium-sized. CDR3 bases: TGTGCCAGCAGTCCCGAACTAGCCCTGTTCTCCTACGAGCAGTACTTC. This sequence encodes CASSPELALFSYEQYF. V usage is TRBV12-3 or TRBV12-4 and J usage is TRBJ2-7; tentative D call: TRBD2 (6 bases). This CDR3 spans 16 amino acids. V was pared by 5 bases and J by 0 bases, with 17 bases between.

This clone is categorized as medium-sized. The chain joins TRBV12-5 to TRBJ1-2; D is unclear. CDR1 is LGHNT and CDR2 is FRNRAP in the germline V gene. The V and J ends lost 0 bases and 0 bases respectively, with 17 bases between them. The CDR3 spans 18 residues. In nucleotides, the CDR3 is TGTGCTAGTGGTTTGGTTACCCGCGGGTTAACTCCTAACTATGGCTACACCTTC. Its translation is CASGLVTRGLTPNYGYTF.

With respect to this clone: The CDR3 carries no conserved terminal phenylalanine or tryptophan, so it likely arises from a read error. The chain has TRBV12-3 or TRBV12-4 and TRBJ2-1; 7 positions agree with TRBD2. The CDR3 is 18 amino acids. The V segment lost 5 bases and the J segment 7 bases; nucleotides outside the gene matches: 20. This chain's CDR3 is CASSPRRSSGPPRNEQFI. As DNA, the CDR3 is TGTGCCAGCAGTCCTCGAAGGTCTAGCGGTCCCCCGAGGAATGAGCAGTTCATC.

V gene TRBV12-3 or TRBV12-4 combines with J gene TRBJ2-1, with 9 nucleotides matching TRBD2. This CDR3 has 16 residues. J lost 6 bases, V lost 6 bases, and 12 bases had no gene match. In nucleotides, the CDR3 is TGTGCCAGCAGCCCACCTTGGCGGGGGGGGGCCAATGAGCAGTTCTTC. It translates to CASSPPWRGGANEQFF.

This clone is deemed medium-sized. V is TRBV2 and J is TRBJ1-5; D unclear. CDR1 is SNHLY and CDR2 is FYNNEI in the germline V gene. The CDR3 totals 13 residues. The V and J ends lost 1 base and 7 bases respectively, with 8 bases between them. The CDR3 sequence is CASSEVEGQPQHF. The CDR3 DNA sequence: TGTGCCAGCAGTGAAGTGGAGGGCCAGCCCCAGCATTTT.